This TCR beta chain comes out of a study of blood T cell repertoires in COVID-19. On the study more broadly: Both acute and convalescent COVID-19 samples were obtained from the United States, Italy and Spain. Nucleic acid was either cDNA or gDNA, and it came from T cells, B-cell-depleted T cells, or PBMCs.

This CDR3 is built from 14 residues. Trimming removed 5 bases from V and 4 bases from J, with 13 bases in between. The germline V gene encodes CDR1 SGHRS and CDR2 YFSETQ. In the original processing: Reference gene primer amplification in the assay estimated nucleated cell counts. Method: immunoSEQ multiplex PCR; TCRdb's copy keeps in-frame clones and lacks some. V and J calls and clone size are copied from that table; D and trimming were computed from the DNA. The data contain around 150,000 clones, 90% to 95% of them singletons. The chain carries TRBV5-1 and TRBJ2-1; the D gene is possibly TRBD1 (5 bases). Sequenced input: peripheral blood. The receptor was derived from a woman in her forties or fifties with acute or convalescent COVID-19. The CDR3 region is CASSMQGVYNEQFF. CDR3 DNA: TGCGCCAGCAGTATGCAAGGGGTTTACAATGAGCAGTTCTTC.